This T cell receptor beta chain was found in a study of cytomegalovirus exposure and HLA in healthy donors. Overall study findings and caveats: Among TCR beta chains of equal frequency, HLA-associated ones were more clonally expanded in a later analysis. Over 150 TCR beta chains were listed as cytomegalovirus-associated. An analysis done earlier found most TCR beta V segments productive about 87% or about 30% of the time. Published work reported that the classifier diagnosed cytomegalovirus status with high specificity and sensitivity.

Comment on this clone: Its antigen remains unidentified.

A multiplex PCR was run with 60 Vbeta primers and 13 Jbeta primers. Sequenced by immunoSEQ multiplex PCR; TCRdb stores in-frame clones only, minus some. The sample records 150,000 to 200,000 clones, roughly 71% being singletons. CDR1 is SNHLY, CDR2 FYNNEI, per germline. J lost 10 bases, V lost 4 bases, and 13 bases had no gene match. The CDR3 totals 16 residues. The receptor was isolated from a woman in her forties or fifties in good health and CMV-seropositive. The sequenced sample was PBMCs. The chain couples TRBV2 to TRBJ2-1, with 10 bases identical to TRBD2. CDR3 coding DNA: TGTGCCAGCAGTGGAGGGGGGACTAGCGTATCAGGCGAGCAGTTCTTC. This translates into CASSGGGTSVSGEQFF. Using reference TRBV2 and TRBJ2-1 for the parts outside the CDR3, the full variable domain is EPEVTQTPSHQVTQMGQEVILRCVPISNHLYFYWYRQILGQKVEFLVSFYNNEISEKSEIFDDQFSVERPDGSNFTLKIRSTKLEDSAMYFCASSGGGTSVSGEQFFGPGTRLTVL.